Presented here are 11 T cell receptor beta chains from one specimen sequenced in a study of T cell changes during pregnancy in multiple sclerosis. Here immunoSEQ multiplex PCR was the method, and the copy in TCRdb shows in-frame clones only, minus some. Of fewer than 65,000 clones listed, around 91% are singletons. Source: peripheral blood, taken in the third trimester of pregnancy. These receptors all stem from a female donor in good health, enrolled as a control in a pregnancy study.

The chain uses TRBV10-1 and TRBJ2-7; D uncertain. With 5 bases removed from V and 3 bases from J, the gap between germline ends came to 11 bases. Germline V gene sequence: CDR1 WNHNN, CDR2 SYGVQD (reference sequence). The CDR3 contains 13 residues. CDR3 coding DNA: TGCGCCAGCAGTTCGAGGCTGAACTACGAGCAGTACTTC. Translating it yields CASSSRLNYEQYF.

The rearrangement uses TRBV28 and TRBJ2-5, with 12 bases aligning to TRBD2. CDR1 and CDR2 from the germline V gene are MDHEN and SYDVKM. V lost 6 bases to trimming and J lost 0 bases; unmatched junction nucleotides: 5. There are 16 residues in the CDR3. CDR3 nucleotide sequence: TGTGCCAGCAGGAGGACTAGCGGGGTACACCAAGAGACCCAGTACTTC. It yields the protein CASRRTSGVHQETQYF.

This chain joins TRBV27 and TRBJ2-3; 10 positions match TRBD1. Trimming cost V 6 bases and J 2 bases; bases outside gene matches: 11. The CDR3 is 17 residues long. CDR1 and CDR2 (germline): MNHEY, SMNVEV (reference sequence). CDR3 sequence (DNA): TGTGCCAGCAGACAATACGGACAGGGGGTGTTCACAGATACGCAGTATTTT. Protein product: CASRQYGQGVFTDTQYF.

The rearrangement links TRBV11-2 to TRBJ2-7; the match to TRBD1 covers 7 bases. CDR1 is SGHAT, CDR2 FQNNGV, per germline. There are 14 residues in the CDR3. The junction had 7 bases not matched to a gene; V was cut back by 5 bases and J by 3 bases. CDR3 DNA sequence: TGTGCCAGCAGCCTAATGGGACAGAGCTACGAGCAGTACTTC. Translating gives CASSLMGQSYEQYF.

The chain is built from TRBV27 and TRBJ2-6; D is perhaps TRBD1 (6 bases). The germline V gene encodes CDR1 MNHEY and CDR2 SMNVEV (reference sequence). The CDR3 extends over 16 amino acids. Trimming stripped 4 bases from V and 2 bases from J, with 12 bases between. The CDR3 DNA follows: TGTGCCAGCAGTTCAAAAACAGGGACTGGGGCCAACGTCCTGACTTTC. This gives the protein CASSSKTGTGANVLTF.

This clone appeared once. The chain uses TRBV6-1 and TRBJ2-1; 8 bases are shared with TRBD2. The CDR3 runs 16 residues. With 3 bases clipped from V and 2 bases from J, the junction kept 6 bases outside the gene matches. Looked up from germline, CDR1 is MNHNS and CDR2 is SASEGT. The CDR3 here is CASSELTSGPYNEQFF. As DNA, the CDR3 is TGTGCCAGCAGTGAGCTAACTAGCGGTCCCTACAATGAGCAGTTCTTC.

The chain couples TRBV19 to TRBJ1-2, with 9 bases that match TRBD1. The CDR3 totals 13 residues. Germline V gives CDR1 LNHDA, CDR2 SQIVND (reference sequence). Trimming removed 8 bases from V and 8 bases from J; junction bases left unmatched: 9. The CDR3 DNA follows: TGTGCCAGTGCGGACAGGGGAAGGAGGGGCTACACCTTC. Translating it yields CASADRGRRGYTF.

The chain recombines TRBV7-3 with TRBJ2-1, with D possibly being TRBD2 (6 bases). The germline V gene encodes CDR1 SGHTA and CDR2 FQGTGA. The CDR3 is 15 amino acids. V lost 3 bases and J lost 10, with 19 bases in between. The CDR3 region has the DNA TGTGCCAGCAGCTTTCTCCTAGCCTCAGGAGGGGAGCAGTTCTTC. It is translated as CASSFLLASGGEQFF.

This clone was recorded once. The chain joins TRBV28 to TRBJ1-6; 9 bases map to TRBD1. The V gene's germline CDR1 is MDHEN and CDR2 SYDVKM. This CDR3 contains 14 residues. V lost 5 bases and J lost 10; bases outside the gene matches: 6. The CDR3 sequence is CASSPGTGWSPLHF. In DNA form, the CDR3 reads TGTGCCAGCAGTCCCGGGACAGGGTGGTCACCCCTCCACTTT.

This clone has only one observation. The gene calls are TRBV11-2 and TRBJ2-5, with 9 bases that match TRBD2. The CDR3 is made up of 14 amino acids. Per germline, CDR1 SGHAT and CDR2 FQNNGV. Losses at the gene ends were 3 bases for V and 1 base for J; bases not matched to a gene: 0. The CDR3 DNA follows: TGTGCCAGCAGCTTGACTAGCGGCCAAGAGACCCAGTACTTC. The encoded protein is CASSLTSGQETQYF.

The chain joins TRBV10-3 to TRBJ2-1, with TRBD2 matching over 12 bases. The germline V gene has CDR1 ENHRY and CDR2 SYGVKD. The CDR3 is 14 amino acids. With 4 bases clipped from V and 10 bases from J, the junction kept 5 bases outside the gene matches. The CDR3 protein is CAISATSGRGEQFF. The CDR3 DNA sequence: TGTGCCATCAGTGCGACTAGCGGGAGAGGGGAGCAGTTCTTC.